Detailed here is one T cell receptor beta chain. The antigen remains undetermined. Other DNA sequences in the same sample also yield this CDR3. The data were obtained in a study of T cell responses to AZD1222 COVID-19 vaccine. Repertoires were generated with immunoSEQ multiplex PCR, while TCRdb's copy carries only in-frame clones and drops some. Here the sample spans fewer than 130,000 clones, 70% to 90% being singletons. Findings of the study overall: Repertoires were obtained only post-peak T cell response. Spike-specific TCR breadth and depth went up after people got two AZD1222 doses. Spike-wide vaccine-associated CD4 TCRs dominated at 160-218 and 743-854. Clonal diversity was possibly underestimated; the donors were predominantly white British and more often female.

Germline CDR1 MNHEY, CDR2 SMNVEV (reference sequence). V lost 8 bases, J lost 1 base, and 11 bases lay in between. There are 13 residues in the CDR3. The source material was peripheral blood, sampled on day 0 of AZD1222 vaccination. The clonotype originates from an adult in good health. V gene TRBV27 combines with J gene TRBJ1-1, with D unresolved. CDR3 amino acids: CASRWGGNTEAFF. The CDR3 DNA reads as TGTGCCAGCCGTTGGGGAGGGAACACTGAAGCTTTCTTT.